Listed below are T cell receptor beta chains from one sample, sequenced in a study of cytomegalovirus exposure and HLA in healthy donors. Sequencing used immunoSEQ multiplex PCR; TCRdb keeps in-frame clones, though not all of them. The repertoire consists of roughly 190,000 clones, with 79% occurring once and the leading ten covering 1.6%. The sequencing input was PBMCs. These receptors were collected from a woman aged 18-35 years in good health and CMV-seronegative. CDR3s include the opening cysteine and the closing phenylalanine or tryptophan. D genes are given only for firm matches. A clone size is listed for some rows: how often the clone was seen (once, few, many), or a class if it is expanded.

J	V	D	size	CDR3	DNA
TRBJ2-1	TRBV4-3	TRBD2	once	CASSQDPPGLHHNEQFF	TGCGCCAGCAGCCAAGATCCCCCGGGACTACACCACAATGAGCAGTTCTTC
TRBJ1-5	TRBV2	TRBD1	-	CASSWDRAGNQPQHF	TGTGCCAGCAGTTGGGACAGGGCCGGCAATCAGCCCCAGCATTTT
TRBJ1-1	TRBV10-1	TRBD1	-	CASSYPRHQDRVTEAFF	TGCGCCAGCAGTTACCCTAGGCATCAGGACAGGGTCACTGAAGCTTTCTTT
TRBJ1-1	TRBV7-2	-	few	CASSLGTNTEAFF	TGTGCCAGCAGCTTAGGGACAAACACTGAAGCTTTCTTT
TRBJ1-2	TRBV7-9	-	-	CASSLDGGGYGYTF	TGTGCCAGCAGCTTAGATGGAGGTGGCTATGGCTACACCTTC
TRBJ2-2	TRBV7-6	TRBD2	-	CASSPTPQSSGNTGELFF	TGTGCCAGCAGCCCAACTCCCCAGTCTAGCGGAAACACCGGGGAGCTGTTTTTT
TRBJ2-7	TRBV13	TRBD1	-	CASSFQGQGYEQYF	TGTGCCAGCAGCTTTCAGGGACAGGGCTACGAGCAGTACTTC
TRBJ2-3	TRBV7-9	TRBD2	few	CASSPTSGTDTQYF	TGTGCCAGCAGCCCGACTAGCGGCACAGATACGCAGTATTTT
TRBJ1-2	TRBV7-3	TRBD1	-	CASSLGTGEGYTF	TGTGCCAGCAGCCTCGGGACAGGGGAAGGCTACACCTTC
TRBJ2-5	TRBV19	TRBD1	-	CASSFGQGAFVETQYF	TGTGCCAGTAGTTTTGGGCAGGGGGCGTTCGTAGAGACCCAGTACTTC
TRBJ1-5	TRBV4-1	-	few	CASSHSTEGLNQPQHF	TGCGCCAGCAGCCATTCAACCGAGGGTCTAAATCAGCCCCAGCATTTT
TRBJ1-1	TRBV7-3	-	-	CASSFGGRTTEAFF	TGTGCCAGCAGCTTCGGGGGGCGTACGACTGAAGCTTTCTTT
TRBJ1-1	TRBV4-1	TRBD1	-	CASSQDSGTGPLPF	TGCGCCAGCAGCCAAGATTCGGGGACAGGGCCCTTGCCATTT
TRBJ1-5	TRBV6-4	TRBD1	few	CASVTGAGWPQHF	TGTGCCAGCGTGACAGGGGCCGGGTGGCCCCAGCATTTT
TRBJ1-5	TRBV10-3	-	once	CAISETGSNQPQHF	TGTGCCATCAGTGAGACGGGATCCAATCAGCCCCAGCATTTT
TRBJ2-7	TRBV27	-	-	CASSLSPHYEQYF	TGTGCCAGCAGTTTATCCCCCCACTACGAGCAGTACTTC
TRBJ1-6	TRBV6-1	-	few	CASSEGTGDMSSPLHF	TGTGCCAGCAGTGAAGGTACGGGGGATATGAGTTCACCCCTCCACTTT